The source of this T cell receptor beta chain is a study of T cell repertoires in cytomegalovirus infection. Overall study context: Evidence of both CMV infection and a matching HLA type came from public TCR beta signatures.

TCRdb re-called the reads through MiXCR, storing one row per CDR3 protein. The sample holds about 110,000 distinct CDR3 sequences, around 29% seen once. CDR1 LGHNA and CDR2 YSLEER come from the germline V gene. This CDR3 is 15 amino acids long. V shed 0 bases and J shed 5 bases, with 13 bases lying between them. In the case of this clonotype: As yet, its antigen is unknown.

The TCR comes from a human donor in good health (CMV status not recorded). Some clones in this sample may be carry-over from other donors' samples. The sequencing used CD8+ T cells from cultured PBMCs, collected from culture after CMV antigen stimulation. This chain links TRBV4-3 with TRBJ1-1, with unresolved D. The CDR3 protein is CASSQDRVSRTEAFF. CDR3 nucleotide sequence: TGCGCCAGCAGCCAAGATAGGGTTTCAAGGACTGAAGCTTTCTTT.